This TCR beta chain was found in a study of T cells in tuberculosis. As for the study in general: The T cells targeted glucose monomycolate, a mycobacterial lipid, via CD1B. Study-wide results and limits: T cells binding CD1B-GMM tetramer weakly possibly escaped the sort.

After thawing and overnight rest, PBMC were stained with GMM-loaded CD1B tetramer, viability dye and anti-CD3 for sorting. The CD1B tetramers carried C32 glucose monomycolate purified from Rhodococcus equi. Each donor contributed about 100,000 sorted tetramer-negative cells. TCR-alpha and TCR-beta chains were sequenced unpaired. The data were produced by immunoSEQ multiplex PCR, yet TCRdb's version contains in-frame clones alone and is incomplete. The table lists 88,000 or so clones, approximately 91% of them singletons. The V end lost 3 bases, the J end lost 4 bases, and 9 bases lay between the germline ends. Germline values: CDR1 SGHVS, CDR2 FQNEAQ. This CDR3 spans 14 amino acids.

The V call is TRBV7-8, the J call TRBJ2-2; D gene uncertain. Sample: CD1b-GMM tetramer-negative cells sorted from PBMCs. The sequence derives from an adult woman with latent tuberculosis. CDR3 sequence reads: CASSFSVATGELFF. The CDR3 nucleotides are TGTGCCAGCAGCTTCTCGGTTGCCACCGGGGAGCTGTTTTTT.